The 5 T cell receptor beta chains reported below all come from one sample, sequenced in a study of CD8 T cells in ankylosing spondylitis (dated by TCRdb to about 2017). Their antigens remain unidentified. Library prep was done by 5' RACE. The sample was run on an Illumina HiSeq 2500. The public sequencing data were trimmed at Q25 with fastp and processed into clonotypes with MiXCR by TCRdb, which kept only in-frame beta chains. When rows share a CDR3 protein, they turn into one entry using the most common DNA and genes. The sample includes approximately 400,000 distinct CDR3 sequences, with around 26% observed a single time. The top ten clones comprise 0.89% of the sample. Results and caveats for the whole study, not just this receptor: Blood from ankylosing spondylitis patients appeared to be characterized by a TCR beta motif made up of several highly homologous amino acid variants.

The source material was blood, either unsorted or a sorted T cell fraction (not recorded which). The receptors were gathered from a male donor with ankylosing spondylitis.

This sequence joins TRBV27 and TRBJ1-1; no reliable D call. V was pared by 6 bases and J by 3 bases, with 17 bases between. CDR3 length: 15 amino acids. Germline V gene lookup returns CDR1 MNHEY and CDR2 SMNVEV (reference sequence). Written as DNA, the CDR3 is TGTGCCAGCAGCCGGCAAGGGTTGCTGGACACTGAAGCTTTCTTT. This sequence encodes CASSRQGLLDTEAFF.

The gene calls are TRBV20-1 and TRBJ2-2; no reliable D call. V lost 6 bases to trimming and J lost 8 bases, with 10 bases between them. Per germline, CDR1 DFQATT and CDR2 SNEGSKA (reference sequence). This CDR3 is built from 11 residues. CDR3 loop: CSAPGTGELFF. In nucleotides, the CDR3 is TGCAGTGCCCCCGGAACGGGGGAGCTGTTTTTT.

This clonotype was counted only a few times. The chain is built from TRBV11-2 and TRBJ1-1; no reliable D call. Germline assignment: CDR1 SGHAT and CDR2 FQNNGV. Trimming left V 3 bases short and J 6 bases short, with 14 bases between. CDR3 size: 14 residues. For the CDR3, the DNA is TGTGCCAGCAGCTTTGCTACAAGAAGGGCTGAAGCTTTCTTT. As protein: CASSFATRRAEAFF.

This chain links TRBV20-1 with TRBJ1-6, with no clear D. This CDR3 is 16 amino acids long. Germline values: CDR1 DFQATT, CDR2 SNEGSKA (reference sequence). The V end was cut by 6 bases, the J end by 7 bases, with 22 bases between. The CDR3 DNA follows: TGCAGTGCCACTACGCTGATTGGGGTGGCGAATTCACCCCTCCACTTT. Its translation: CSATTLIGVANSPLHF.

This clonotype was found many times. This chain links TRBV30 with TRBJ2-1; 7 bases are a match to TRBD2. This CDR3 has 14 residues. Germline CDR1 GTSNPN, CDR2 SVGIG (reference sequence). The J segment lost 7 bases and the V segment lost 3 bases, leaving 9 bases of the junction unmatched. CDR3 sequence: CAWSRLAVRNEQFF. CDR3 nucleotide sequence: TGTGCCTGGAGCAGACTAGCAGTAAGGAATGAGCAGTTCTTC.